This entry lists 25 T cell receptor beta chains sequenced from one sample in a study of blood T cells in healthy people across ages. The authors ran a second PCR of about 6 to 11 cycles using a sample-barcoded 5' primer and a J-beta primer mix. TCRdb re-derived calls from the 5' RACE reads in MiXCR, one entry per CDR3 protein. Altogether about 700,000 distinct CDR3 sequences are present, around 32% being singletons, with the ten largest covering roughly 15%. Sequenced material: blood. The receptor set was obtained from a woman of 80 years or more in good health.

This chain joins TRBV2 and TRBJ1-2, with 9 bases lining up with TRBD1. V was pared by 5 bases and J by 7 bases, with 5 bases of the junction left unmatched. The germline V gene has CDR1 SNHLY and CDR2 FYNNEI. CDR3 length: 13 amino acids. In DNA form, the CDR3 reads TGTGCCAGCAGTCGGGACAGGGCCACTGGCTACACCTTC. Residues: CASSRDRATGYTF.

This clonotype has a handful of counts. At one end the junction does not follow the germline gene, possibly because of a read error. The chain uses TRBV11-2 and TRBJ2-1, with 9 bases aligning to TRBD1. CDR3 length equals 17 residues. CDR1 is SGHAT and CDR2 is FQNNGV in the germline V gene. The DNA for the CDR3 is TGTGCCAGCAGCTTTTTACCGGGACAGGGATTGGAGAATGAGCCGTTCTTC. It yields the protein CASSFLPGQGLENEPFF.

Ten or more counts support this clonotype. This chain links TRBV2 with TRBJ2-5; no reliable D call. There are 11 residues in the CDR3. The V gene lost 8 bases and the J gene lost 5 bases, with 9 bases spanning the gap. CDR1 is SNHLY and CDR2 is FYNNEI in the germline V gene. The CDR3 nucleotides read TGTGCCAGCGGGGTCCTCGAGACCCAGTACTTC. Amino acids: CASGVLETQYF.

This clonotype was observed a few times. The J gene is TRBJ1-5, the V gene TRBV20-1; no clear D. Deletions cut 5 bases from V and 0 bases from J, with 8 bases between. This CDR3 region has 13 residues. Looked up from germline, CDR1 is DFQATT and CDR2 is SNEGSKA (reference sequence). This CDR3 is CSAAGSSNQPQHF. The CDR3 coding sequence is TGCAGTGCTGCCGGGAGTAGCAATCAGCCCCAGCATTTT.

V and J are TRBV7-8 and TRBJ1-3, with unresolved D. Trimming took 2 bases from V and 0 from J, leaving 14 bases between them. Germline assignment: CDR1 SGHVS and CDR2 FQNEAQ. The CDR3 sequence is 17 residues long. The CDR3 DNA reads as TGTGCCAGCAGCTTATTCTTCGGAGGGCCCTCTGGAAACACCATATATTTT. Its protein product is CASSLFFGGPSGNTIYF.

CDR3: CSARVQGGPNYGYTF. CDR3 bases: TGCAGTGCTAGAGTCCAGGGAGGTCCCAACTATGGCTACACCTTC. The rearrangement joins TRBV20-1 to TRBJ1-2; a possible D gene is TRBD1 (5 bases). The CDR3 has 15 residues. Trimming took off 1 base at V and 2 bases at J, with 14 bases between the two ends. Germline V gene lookup returns CDR1 DFQATT and CDR2 SNEGSKA (reference sequence).

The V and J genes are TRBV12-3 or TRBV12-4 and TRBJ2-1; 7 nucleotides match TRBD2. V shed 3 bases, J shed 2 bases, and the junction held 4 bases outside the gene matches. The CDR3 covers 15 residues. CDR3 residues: CASSLGGSTYNEQFF. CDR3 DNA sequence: TGTGCCAGCAGTTTGGGGGGGTCAACCTACAATGAGCAGTTCTTC.

The DNA of the CDR3 is TGCGCCAGCGCACGGTTTTTACAGGAAAAACTGTTTTTT. Its translation: CASARFLQEKLFF. The chain links TRBV4-1 to TRBJ1-4; D gene uncertain. V shed 8 bases and J shed 8 bases, with 15 bases lying between them. The V gene's germline CDR1 is MGHRA and CDR2 YSYEKL. The CDR3 contains 13 residues.

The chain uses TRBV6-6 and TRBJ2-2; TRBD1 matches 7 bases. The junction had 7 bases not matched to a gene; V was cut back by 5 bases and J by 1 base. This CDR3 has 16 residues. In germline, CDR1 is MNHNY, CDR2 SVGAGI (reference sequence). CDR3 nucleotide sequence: TGTGCCAGCAGTGCGCACAGGGGACGGAACACCGGGGAGCTGTTTTTT. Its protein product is CASSAHRGRNTGELFF.

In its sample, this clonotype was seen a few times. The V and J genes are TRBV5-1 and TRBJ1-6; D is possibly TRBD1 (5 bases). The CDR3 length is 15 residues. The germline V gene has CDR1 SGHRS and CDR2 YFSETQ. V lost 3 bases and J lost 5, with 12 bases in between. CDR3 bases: TGCGCCAGCAGCTATGGGACGGACCATAATTCACCCCTCCACTTT. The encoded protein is CASSYGTDHNSPLHF.

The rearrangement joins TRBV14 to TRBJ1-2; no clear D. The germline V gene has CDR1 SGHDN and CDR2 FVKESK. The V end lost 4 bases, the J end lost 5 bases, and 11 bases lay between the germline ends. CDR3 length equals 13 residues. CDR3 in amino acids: CASSPGYTYGYTF. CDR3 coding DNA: TGTGCCAGCAGCCCAGGTTACACATATGGCTACACCTTC.

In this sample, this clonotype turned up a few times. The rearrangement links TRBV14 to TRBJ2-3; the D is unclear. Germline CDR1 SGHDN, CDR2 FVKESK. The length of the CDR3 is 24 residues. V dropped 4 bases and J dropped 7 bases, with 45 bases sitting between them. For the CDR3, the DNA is TGTGCCAGCAGCCTGGGTACGGCAACTAAAAGCCCCTTAACTCGGTGTCGGGCAAGAAATACGCAGTATTTT. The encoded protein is CASSLGTATKSPLTRCRARNTQYF.

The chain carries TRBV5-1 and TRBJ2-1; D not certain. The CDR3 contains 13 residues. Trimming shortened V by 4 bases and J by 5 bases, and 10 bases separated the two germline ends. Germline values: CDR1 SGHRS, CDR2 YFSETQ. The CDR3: CASSPFGHNEQFF. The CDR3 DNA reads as TGCGCCAGCAGCCCCTTCGGCCACAATGAGCAGTTCTTC. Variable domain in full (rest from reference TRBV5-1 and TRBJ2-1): KAGVTQTPRYLIKTRGQQVTLSCSPISGHRSVSWYQQTPGQGLQFLFEYFSETQRNKGNFPGRFSGRQFSNSRSEMNVSTLELGDSALYLCASSPFGHNEQFFGPGTRLTVL.

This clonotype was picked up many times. CDR3 residues: CASSYLAGGGGNEQFF. DNA for the CDR3: TGTGCCAGCAGTTACTTGGCAGGGGGAGGTGGCAATGAGCAGTTCTTC. The chain has TRBV6-2 or TRBV6-3 and TRBJ2-1; a weak D match, TRBD1 (7 bases). The CDR3 contains 16 residues. V was cut by 1 base and J by 6 bases, with 16 bases left in between. Looked up from germline, CDR1 is MNHEY and CDR2 is SVGEGT.

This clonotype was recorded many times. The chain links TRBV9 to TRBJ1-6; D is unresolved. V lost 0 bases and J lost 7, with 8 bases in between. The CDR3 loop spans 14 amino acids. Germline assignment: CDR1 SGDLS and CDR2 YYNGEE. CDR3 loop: CASSVADPNSPLHF. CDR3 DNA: TGTGCCAGCAGCGTAGCGGATCCCAATTCACCCCTCCACTTT.

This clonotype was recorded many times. The CDR3 protein is CSATGGTNYGYTF. CDR3 bases: TGCAGTGCGACAGGTGGAACTAACTATGGCTACACCTTC. The chain couples TRBV20-1 to TRBJ1-2; D is possibly TRBD1 (6 bases). The CDR3 covers 13 residues. Trimming cost V 6 bases and J 0 bases, with 11 bases left between them. Germline V lookup: CDR1 DFQATT, CDR2 SNEGSKA (reference sequence).

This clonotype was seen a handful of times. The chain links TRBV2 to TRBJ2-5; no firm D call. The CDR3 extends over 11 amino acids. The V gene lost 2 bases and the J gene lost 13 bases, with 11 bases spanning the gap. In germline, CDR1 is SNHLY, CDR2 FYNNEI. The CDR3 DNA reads TGTGCCAGCAGTGAATGGCAGCAACTGTACTTC. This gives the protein CASSEWQQLYF.

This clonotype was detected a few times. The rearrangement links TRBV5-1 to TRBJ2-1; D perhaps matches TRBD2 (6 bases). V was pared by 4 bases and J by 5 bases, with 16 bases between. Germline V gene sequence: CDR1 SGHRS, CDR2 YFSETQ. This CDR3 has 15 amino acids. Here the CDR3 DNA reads TGCGCCAGCAGCCGGGGACTGGCGGGTGACAATGAGCAGTTCTTC. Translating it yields CASSRGLAGDNEQFF.

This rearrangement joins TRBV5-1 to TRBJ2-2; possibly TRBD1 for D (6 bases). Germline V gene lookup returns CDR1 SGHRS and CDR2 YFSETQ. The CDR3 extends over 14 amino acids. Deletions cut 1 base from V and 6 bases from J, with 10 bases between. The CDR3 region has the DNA TGCGCCAGCAGCTTGATACAGGGACCCGGGGAGCTGTTTTTT. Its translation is CASSLIQGPGELFF. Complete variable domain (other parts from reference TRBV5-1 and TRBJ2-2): KAGVTQTPRYLIKTRGQQVTLSCSPISGHRSVSWYQQTPGQGLQFLFEYFSETQRNKGNFPGRFSGRQFSNSRSEMNVSTLELGDSALYLCASSLIQGPGELFFGEGSRLTVL.

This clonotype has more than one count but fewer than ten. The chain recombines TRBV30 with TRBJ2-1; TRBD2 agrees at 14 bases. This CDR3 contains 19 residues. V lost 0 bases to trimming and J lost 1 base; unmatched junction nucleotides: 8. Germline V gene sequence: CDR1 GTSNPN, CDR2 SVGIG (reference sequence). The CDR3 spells CAWSVQGLAGGKSYNEQFF. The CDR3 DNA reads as TGTGCCTGGAGTGTACAAGGACTAGCGGGGGGAAAGTCCTACAATGAGCAGTTCTTC.

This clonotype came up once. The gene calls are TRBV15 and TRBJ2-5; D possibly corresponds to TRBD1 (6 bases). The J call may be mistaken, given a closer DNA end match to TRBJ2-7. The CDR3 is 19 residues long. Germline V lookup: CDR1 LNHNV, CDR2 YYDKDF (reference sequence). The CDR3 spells CATRGFRGSERAVNYEQYF. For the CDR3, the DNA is TGTGCCACCAGGGGTTTCAGGGGCTCCGAGAGGGCGGTAAACTACGAGCAGTACTTC.

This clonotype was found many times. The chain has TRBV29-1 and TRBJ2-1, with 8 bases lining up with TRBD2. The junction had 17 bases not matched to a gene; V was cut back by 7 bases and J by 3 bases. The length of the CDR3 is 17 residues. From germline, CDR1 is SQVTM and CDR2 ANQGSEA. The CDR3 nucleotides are TGCAGCGCCCGAGGGTCCGGCGGGGGGCACTACTACAATGAGCAGTTCTTC. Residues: CSARGSGGGHYYNEQFF.

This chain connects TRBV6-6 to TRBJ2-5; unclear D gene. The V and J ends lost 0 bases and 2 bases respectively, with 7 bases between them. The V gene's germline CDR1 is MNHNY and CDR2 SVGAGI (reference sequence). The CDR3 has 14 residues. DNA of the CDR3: TGTGCCAGCAGTTACTCGAAACAGCAAGAGACCCAGTACTTC. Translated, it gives CASSYSKQQETQYF.

Here the CDR3 reads CSARVTREDGYTF. In DNA, the CDR3 is TGCAGTGCTAGGGTCACACGCGAGGACGGCTACACCTTC. V usage is TRBV20-1 and J usage is TRBJ1-2; D unclear. The germline gives CDR1 DFQATT, CDR2 SNEGSKA (reference sequence). V gave up 3 bases and J gave up 8 bases, with 16 bases separating them. The CDR3 runs to 13 residues.

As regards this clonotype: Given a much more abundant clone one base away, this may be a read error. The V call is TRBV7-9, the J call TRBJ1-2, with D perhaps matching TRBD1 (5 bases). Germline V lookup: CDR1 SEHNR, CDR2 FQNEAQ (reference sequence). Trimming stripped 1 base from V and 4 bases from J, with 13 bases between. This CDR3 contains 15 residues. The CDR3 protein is CASSLGGGSAYGYTF. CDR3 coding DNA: TGTGCCAGCAGCTTAGGCGGGGGGAGCGCCTATGGCTACACCTTC.